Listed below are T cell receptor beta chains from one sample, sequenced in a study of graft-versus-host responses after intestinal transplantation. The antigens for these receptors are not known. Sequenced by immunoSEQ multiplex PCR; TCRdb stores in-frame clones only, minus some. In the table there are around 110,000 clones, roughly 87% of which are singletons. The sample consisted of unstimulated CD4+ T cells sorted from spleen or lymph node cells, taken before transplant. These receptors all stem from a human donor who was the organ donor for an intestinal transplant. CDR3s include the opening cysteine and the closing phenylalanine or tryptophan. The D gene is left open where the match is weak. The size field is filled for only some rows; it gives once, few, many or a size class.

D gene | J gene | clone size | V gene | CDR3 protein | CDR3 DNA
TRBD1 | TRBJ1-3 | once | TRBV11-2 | CASSLVPGGISGNTIYF | TGTGCCAGCAGCTTAGTTCCAGGGGGGATCTCTGGAAACACCATATATTTT
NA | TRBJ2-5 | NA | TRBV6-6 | CASSYYRHETQYF | TGTGCCAGCAGTTACTACAGGCACGAGACCCAGTACTTC
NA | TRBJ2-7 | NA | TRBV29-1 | CSARDKPYSYEQYF | TGCAGCGCCAGGGACAAGCCATACTCTTACGAGCAGTACTTC
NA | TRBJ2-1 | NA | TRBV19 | CASSSSGHTYNEQFF | TGTGCCAGTAGTTCAAGCGGCCACACCTACAATGAGCAGTTCTTC
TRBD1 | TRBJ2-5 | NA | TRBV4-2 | CASSHRTGEETQYF | TGTGCCAGCAGCCACCGGACAGGGGAGGAGACCCAGTACTTC
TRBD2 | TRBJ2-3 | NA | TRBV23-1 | CASTQTSETDTQYF | TGCGCCAGCACTCAGACTAGCGAAACAGATACGCAGTATTTT
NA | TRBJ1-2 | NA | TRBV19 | CASSTLRGDYGYTF | TGTGCCAGTAGTACCCTTAGAGGAGACTATGGCTACACCTTC
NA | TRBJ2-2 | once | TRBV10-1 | CASSEDRARGELFF | TGCGCCAGCAGTGAGGATAGGGCCCGCGGGGAGCTGTTTTTT
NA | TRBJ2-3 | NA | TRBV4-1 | CASSHETQGDTQYF | TGCGCCAGCAGCCACGAGACTCAAGGAGATACGCAGTATTTT
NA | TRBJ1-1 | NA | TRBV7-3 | CASRANTEAFF | TGTGCCAGCAGGGCGAACACTGAAGCTTTCTTT
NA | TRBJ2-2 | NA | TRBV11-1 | CASSLALGLYTGELFF | TGTGCCAGCAGCTTAGCCCTGGGACTTTACACCGGGGAGCTGTTTTTT
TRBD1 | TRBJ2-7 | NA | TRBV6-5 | CASSRTGSYEQYF | TGTGCCAGCAGCCGGACAGGGTCCTACGAGCAGTACTTC
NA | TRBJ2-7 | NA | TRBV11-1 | CASSQEVGEQYF | TGTGCCAGCAGCCAAGAGGTTGGGGAGCAGTACTTC
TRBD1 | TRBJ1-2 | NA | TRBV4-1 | CASSQDPTGGVNYGYTF | TGCGCCAGCAGCCAAGATCCGACAGGGGGCGTTAACTATGGCTACACCTTC
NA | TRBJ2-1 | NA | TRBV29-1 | CSAQGVAGWTNEQFF | TGCAGCGCCCAAGGGGTGGCGGGATGGACCAATGAGCAGTTCTTC
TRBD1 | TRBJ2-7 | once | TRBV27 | CASSAGGSYEQYF | TGTGCCAGCAGTGCAGGGGGCTCCTACGAGCAGTACTTC
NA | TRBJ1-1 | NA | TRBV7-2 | CATARQVNTEAFF | TGTGCCACCGCCCGCCAGGTGAACACTGAAGCTTTCTTT
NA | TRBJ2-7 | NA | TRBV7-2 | CASSRDTVSYEQYF | TGTGCCAGCAGCCGGGACACGGTGTCCTACGAGCAGTACTTC
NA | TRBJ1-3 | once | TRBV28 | CASSLTFLDTIYF | TGTGCCAGCAGTTTGACTTTTTTGGACACCATATATTTT
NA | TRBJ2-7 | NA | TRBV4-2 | CASSQDVSNEQYF | TGTGCCAGCAGCCAAGATGTTTCGAACGAGCAGTACTTC
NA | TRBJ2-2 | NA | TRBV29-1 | CSVGLEMHTGELFF | TGCAGCGTTGGTCTTGAAATGCACACCGGGGAGCTGTTTTTT
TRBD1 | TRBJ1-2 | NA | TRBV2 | CASSAQGDYGYTF | TGTGCCAGCAGTGCACAGGGGGACTATGGCTACACCTTC
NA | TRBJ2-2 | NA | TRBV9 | CASSPRTDMNTGELFF | TGTGCCAGCAGCCCCCGGACAGACATGAACACCGGGGAGCTGTTTTTT
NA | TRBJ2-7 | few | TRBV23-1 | CASSQQGYEQYF | TGCGCCAGCAGTCAACAGGGGTACGAGCAGTACTTC
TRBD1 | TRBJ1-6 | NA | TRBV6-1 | CASSLGQGNSPLHF | TGTGCCAGCAGTCTCGGACAGGGGAATTCACCCCTCCACTTT
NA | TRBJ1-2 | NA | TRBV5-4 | CASSIRGGAANYGYTF | TGTGCCAGCAGCATCAGGGGTGGGGCGGCTAACTATGGCTACACCTTC
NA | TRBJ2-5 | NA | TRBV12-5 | CASGTRSGAGQETQYF | TGTGCTAGTGGTACAAGATCAGGGGCAGGCCAAGAGACCCAGTACTTC
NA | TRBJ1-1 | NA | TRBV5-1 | CASSLVAGYMNTEAFF | TGCGCCAGCAGCTTGGTAGCAGGTTATATGAACACTGAAGCTTTCTTT
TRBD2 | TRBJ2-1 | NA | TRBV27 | CASSPYLGGGAYNEQFF | TGTGCCAGCAGCCCCTATCTCGGGGGGGGAGCCTACAATGAGCAGTTCTTC
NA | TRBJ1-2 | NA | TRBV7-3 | CASSPGNSANYGYTF | TGTGCCAGCAGCCCAGGGAATTCAGCTAACTATGGCTACACCTTC
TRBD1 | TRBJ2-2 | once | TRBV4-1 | CASSQDPRQGATGELFF | TGCGCCAGCAGCCAAGACCCCCGACAGGGGGCTACCGGGGAGCTGTTTTTT
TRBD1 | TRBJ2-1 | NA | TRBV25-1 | CASSERVGTGMYNEQFF | TGTGCCAGCAGTGAACGAGTCGGGACAGGGATGTACAATGAGCAGTTCTTC
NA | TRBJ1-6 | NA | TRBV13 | CASAVSSYNSPLHF | TGTGCCAGCGCCGTGAGCTCCTATAATTCACCCCTCCACTTT
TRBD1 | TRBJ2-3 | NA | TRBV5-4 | CASSFQGASDTQYF | TGTGCCAGCAGCTTCCAGGGGGCATCAGATACGCAGTATTTT
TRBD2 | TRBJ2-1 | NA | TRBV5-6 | CASSPMGGTYNEQFF | TGTGCCAGCAGCCCTATGGGGGGGACTTACAATGAGCAGTTCTTC
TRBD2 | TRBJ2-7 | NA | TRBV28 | CASSTPGLNYEQYF | TGTGCCAGCAGTACACCGGGACTAAACTACGAGCAGTACTTC
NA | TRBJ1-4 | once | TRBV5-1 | CASSRGNNEKLFF | TGCGCCAGCAGCAGGGGGAATAATGAAAAACTGTTTTTT
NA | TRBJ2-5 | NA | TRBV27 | CASRFKLYF | TGTGCCAGCAGATTTAAGCTGTACTTC
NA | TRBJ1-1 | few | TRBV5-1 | CASSFRQPNTEAFF | TGCGCCAGCAGCTTTCGCCAGCCGAACACTGAAGCTTTCTTT
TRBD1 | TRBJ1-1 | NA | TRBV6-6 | CASDRRGPITEAFF | TGTGCCAGCGATCGGAGGGGGCCTATCACTGAAGCTTTCTTT
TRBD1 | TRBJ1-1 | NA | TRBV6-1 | CASSVTGGSTEAFF | TGTGCCAGCAGTGTGACAGGGGGCTCCACTGAAGCTTTCTTT
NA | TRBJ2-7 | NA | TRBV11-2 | CASRGVSVGYEQYF | TGTGCCAGCCGCGGGGTGAGTGTAGGGTACGAGCAGTACTTC
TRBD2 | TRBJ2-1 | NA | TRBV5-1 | CASSLTSGRAGEQFF | TGCGCCAGCAGCTTGACTAGCGGGAGGGCCGGGGAGCAGTTCTTC
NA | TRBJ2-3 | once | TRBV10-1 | CASSDSRRLGTDTQYF | TGCGCCAGCAGTGATTCTAGGCGTCTCGGCACAGATACGCAGTATTTT
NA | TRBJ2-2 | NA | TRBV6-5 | CASRQDTGELFF | TGTGCCAGCAGACAGGACACCGGGGAGCTGTTTTTT
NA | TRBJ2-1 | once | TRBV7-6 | CASSLGSFNNNEQFF | TGTGCCAGCAGCCTGGGGAGTTTCAACAACAATGAGCAGTTCTTC
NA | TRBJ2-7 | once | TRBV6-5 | CASSYSRSYEQYF | TGTGCCAGCAGTTACTCTCGCTCCTACGAGCAGTACTTC
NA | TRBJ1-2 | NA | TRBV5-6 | CASSRAYAAYGYTF | TGTGCCAGCAGCAGGGCATATGCAGCCTATGGCTACACCTTC
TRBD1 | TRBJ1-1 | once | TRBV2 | CASTGQGLNTEAFF | TGTGCCAGCACCGGACAGGGATTGAACACTGAAGCTTTCTTT
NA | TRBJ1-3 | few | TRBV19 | CASSLTGTHSGNTIYF | TGTGCCAGTAGTCTTACAGGGACCCACTCTGGAAACACCATATATTTT
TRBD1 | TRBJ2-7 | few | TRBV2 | CASTDRGFLLEQYF | TGTGCCAGCACCGACAGGGGGTTTTTGCTGGAGCAGTACTTC
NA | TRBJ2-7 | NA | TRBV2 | CASSGGGPYEQYF | TGTGCCAGCAGTGGGGGCGGACCCTACGAGCAGTACTTC
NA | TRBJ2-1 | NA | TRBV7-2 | CASSLMPTKGQFF | TGTGCCAGCAGCTTAATGCCGACAAAGGGGCAGTTCTTC
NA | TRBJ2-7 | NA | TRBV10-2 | CASSEFSYEQYF | TGCGCCAGCAGTGAGTTCTCCTACGAGCAGTACTTC